The 22 T cell receptor beta chains below all came from one sample that was sequenced in a study of blood T cell repertoires in COVID-19. Clones were read by immunoSEQ multiplex PCR, and TCRdb kept only the in-frame ones, dropping some. Here the sample spans around 77,000 clones, about 91% being singletons. Sequencing was performed on peripheral blood. The receptors here all came from an older woman with active COVID-19.

This chain joins TRBV28 and TRBJ2-1, with 7 positions matching TRBD2. The CDR3 sequence is 15 residues long. CDR1 is MDHEN and CDR2 is SYDVKM in the germline V gene. Trimming cost V 7 bases and J 4 bases; bases outside gene matches: 10. CDR3 nucleotides: TGTGCCAGCAACGGGGGGATGAGCGGGTACAATGAGCAGTTCTTC. It encodes CASNGGMSGYNEQFF.

J is TRBJ2-3 and V is TRBV6-6; 7 nucleotides agree with TRBD1. V lost 5 bases and J lost 5; bases outside the gene matches: 10. The length of the CDR3 is 15 residues. Germline-derived CDR1 and CDR2 are MNHNY and SVGAGI (reference sequence). DNA for the CDR3: TGTGCCAGCAGTGACCCGACAGGGTGGGGAGATACGCAGTATTTT. It translates to CASSDPTGWGDTQYF.

This clone was counted only a few times. This chain connects TRBV30 to TRBJ2-2; 11 positions agree with TRBD2. V shed 2 bases and J 5 bases; nucleotides not matched to a gene: 4. Germline CDR1 reads GTSNPN; CDR2 reads SVGIG (reference sequence). The CDR3 is made up of 15 amino acids. CDR3 protein: CAWSTSGSTTGELFF. CDR3 DNA sequence: TGTGCCTGGAGTACTAGCGGGAGTACTACCGGGGAGCTGTTTTTT. The complete variable domain, with remaining parts taken from reference TRBV30 and TRBJ2-2, reads SQTIHQWPATLVQPVGSPLSLECTVEGTSNPNLYWYRQAAGRGLQLLFYSVGIGQISSEVPQNLSASRPQDRQFILSSKKLLLSDSGFYLCAWSTSGSTTGELFFGEGSRLTVL.

The chain has TRBV9 and TRBJ2-1; 9 bases are a match to TRBD2. Germline values: CDR1 SGDLS, CDR2 YYNGEE. The V gene end was trimmed by 0 bases and the J gene end by 5 bases; junction bases not matched to a gene: 6. The CDR3 is 16 residues long. CDR3 sequence reads: CASSVAGSGRHNEQFF. In nucleotides, the CDR3 is TGTGCCAGCAGCGTAGCTGGTAGCGGGAGACACAATGAGCAGTTCTTC.

This clone has just one count. The V and J genes are TRBV29-1 and TRBJ1-2; D uncertain. This CDR3 is built from 11 residues. V was cut by 2 bases and J by 9 bases, with 10 bases left in between. The germline CDR1 and CDR2 sequences are SQVTM and ANQGSEA. The CDR3 protein is CSVETGYSYTF. The CDR3 DNA follows: TGCAGCGTTGAAACGGGGTATAGCTACACCTTC.

The CDR3, as DNA: TGTGCCAGTACCCCAGGTGGTGGGCCCTACAATGAGCAGTTCTTC. It codes for CASTPGGGPYNEQFF. The rearrangement uses TRBV19 and TRBJ2-1; no firm D call. Looked up from germline, CDR1 is LNHDA and CDR2 is SQIVND (reference sequence). The CDR3 runs 15 residues. The V end lost 7 bases, the J end lost 2 bases, and 15 bases lay between the germline ends.

The rearrangement links TRBV29-1 to TRBJ1-2; the D gene is possibly TRBD1 (5 bases). V lost 4 bases to trimming and J lost 9 bases, with 9 bases between them. CDR3 size: 10 residues. The germline V gene has CDR1 SQVTM and CDR2 ANQGSEA. In DNA, the CDR3 is TGCAGCGTTGGTAAGGGGAGCTACACCTTC. Amino acid sequence: CSVGKGSYTF.

The chain combines TRBV23-1 with TRBJ1-4; the D is unclear. TRBV23-1 is an ORF; its function is uncertain. This CDR3 comprises 15 residues. The V and J ends lost 4 bases and 6 bases respectively, with 15 bases between them. The CDR3 DNA sequence: TGCGCCAGCAGTCCGACTTTAAATATAGATGAAAAACTGTTTTTT. Translating gives CASSPTLNIDEKLFF.

The chain uses TRBV3-1 (or the pseudogene TRBV3-2) and TRBJ2-5; TRBD2 agrees at 9 bases. After removal of 1 base from V and 3 bases from J, the junction contained 6 bases not matched to a gene. The CDR3 loop spans 16 amino acids. CDR1 is LGHDT, CDR2 YNNKEL, per germline (reference sequence). As DNA, the CDR3 is TGTGCCAGCAGCCAAGGGAGGTCTAGCGGGAAAGAGACCCAGTACTTC. Residues: CASSQGRSSGKETQYF.

The J gene is TRBJ1-2, the V gene TRBV11-2; D may be TRBD1 (6 bases). Germline CDR1 SGHAT, CDR2 FQNNGV. The CDR3 spans 14 residues. Trimming stripped 4 bases from V and 8 bases from J, with 17 bases between. CDR3 region: CASSSPRQAGGYTF. The CDR3 bases are TGTGCCAGCAGCTCACCCAGACAGGCCGGGGGCTACACCTTC.

The chain joins TRBV10-3 to TRBJ1-6, with D perhaps TRBD1 (6 bases). Germline CDR1 reads ENHRY; CDR2 reads SYGVKD. V dropped 3 bases and J dropped 2 bases, with 8 bases sitting between them. The CDR3 is 15 residues long. CDR3 in amino acids: CAISDGGTYNSPLHF. The CDR3 DNA is TGTGCCATCAGTGATGGGGGCACCTATAATTCACCCCTCCACTTT.

The J gene is TRBJ1-2, the V gene TRBV5-1; D is possibly TRBD1 (5 bases). V was shortened by 1 base and J by 7 bases, with 17 bases between the two germline ends. Germline V CDR1 and CDR2: SGHRS, YFSETQ. The CDR3 spans 15 residues. CDR3: CASSLSLGQGGGYTF. The CDR3 coding sequence is TGCGCCAGCAGCTTGAGTTTGGGGCAGGGCGGTGGCTACACCTTC.

The rearrangement joins TRBV13 to TRBJ2-7; 11 bases agree with TRBD1. Unmatched junction bases numbered 7, after V lost 3 bases and J lost 9 bases. The CDR3 loop spans 14 amino acids. Germline values: CDR1 PRHDT, CDR2 FYEKMQ (reference sequence). Written as DNA, the CDR3 is TGTGCCAGCAGCTTGGGGGACAGGGGGGTAGGGCAGTACTTC. It is translated as CASSLGDRGVGQYF.

This clone was picked up one time. This rearrangement joins TRBV30 to TRBJ2-3; 7 positions match TRBD2. CDR1 is GTSNPN, CDR2 SVGIG, per germline (reference sequence). This CDR3 spans 15 amino acids. Trimming took 6 bases from V and 3 from J; bases not matched to a gene: 12. CDR3 amino acids: CACRGGREMTDTQYF. CDR3 DNA sequence: TGTGCCTGTCGTGGTGGGCGGGAGATGACAGATACGCAGTATTTT.

This chain uses TRBV4-2 with TRBJ1-6; D is possibly TRBD1 (6 bases). The CDR3 runs to 15 residues. The germline V gene encodes CDR1 LGHNA and CDR2 YNFKEQ. V dropped 0 bases and J dropped 12 bases, with 15 bases sitting between them. DNA for the CDR3: TGTGCCAGCAGCCAAGATCGGACAGCCAGGGGACCCCTCCACTTT. It specifies CASSQDRTARGPLHF.

V gene TRBV7-9 combines with J gene TRBJ2-2; D may be TRBD2 (6 bases). V was trimmed by 11 bases and J by 1 base, leaving 17 bases between them. This CDR3 has 15 amino acids. Germline V gene data show CDR1 as SEHNR and CDR2 as FQNEAQ (reference sequence). The CDR3, as DNA: TGTGCCGGACTTCCCGTAGCGGTGAACACCGGGGAGCTGTTTTTT. Amino acids: CAGLPVAVNTGELFF. Based on the CDR3 plus reference TRBV7-9 and TRBJ2-2, the full variable domain is DTGVSQNPRHKITKRGQNVTFRCDPISEHNRLYWYRQTLGQGPEFLTYFQNEAQLEKSRLLSDRFSAERPKGSFSTLEIQRTEQGDSAMYLCAGLPVAVNTGELFFGEGSRLTVL.

CDR3 loop: CASSPRDTPWETQYF. In DNA form, the CDR3 reads TGCGCCAGCAGTCCCCGGGACACTCCCTGGGAGACCCAGTACTTC. The chain employs TRBV23-1 and TRBJ2-5; D possibly corresponds to TRBD1 (6 bases). TRBV23-1 is designated an ORF whose function remains uncertain. The V and J ends lost 4 bases and 5 bases respectively, with 17 bases between them. The CDR3 is made up of 15 amino acids.

This chain links TRBV4-1 with TRBJ2-3; D is uncertain. The CDR3 is made up of 12 amino acids. Looked up from germline, CDR1 is MGHRA and CDR2 is YSYEKL. The V end was cut by 3 bases, the J end by 6 bases, with 7 bases between. CDR3 DNA sequence: TGCGCCAGCAGCCATGTATCGGATACGCAGTATTTT. Residues: CASSHVSDTQYF.

The sample holds one count of this clone. The junction differs from germline at one of its ends, possibly a read error. The chain carries TRBV5-1 and TRBJ2-7; TRBD1 matches 9 bases. This CDR3 has 15 amino acids. The germline V gene encodes CDR1 SGHRS and CDR2 YFSETQ. The CDR3 DNA follows: TGCGCCAGCAGCTTGGGGTCGGGACAGGGATTTGATGGGGCCTTC. Its protein is CASSLGSGQGFDGAF.

CDR3 residues: CASSLTGFHGYTF. DNA of the CDR3: TGTGCCAGCAGCCTTACAGGGTTCCATGGCTACACCTTC. This chain joins TRBV11-2 and TRBJ1-2; D possibly corresponds to TRBD1 (6 bases). The CDR3 runs to 13 residues. Looked up from germline, CDR1 is SGHAT and CDR2 is FQNNGV. Trimming left V 5 bases short and J 6 bases short, with 13 bases between.

V is TRBV11-2 and J is TRBJ1-1, with D uncertain. Looked up from germline, CDR1 is SGHAT and CDR2 is FQNNGV. This CDR3 spans 13 amino acids. V was trimmed by 5 bases and J by 0 bases, leaving 7 bases between them. The CDR3, as DNA: TGTGCCAGCAGCCAAACATTGAACACTGAAGCTTTCTTT. This translates into CASSQTLNTEAFF.

V and J are TRBV4-1 and TRBJ2-3; D may be TRBD1 (6 bases). Trimming removed 3 bases at V and 3 bases at J, with 10 bases between. Germline assignment: CDR1 MGHRA and CDR2 YSYEKL. There are 14 residues in the CDR3. CDR3 DNA: TGCGCCAGCAGCCACAGGGGTGGAACAGATACGCAGTATTTT. Protein product: CASSHRGGTDTQYF.